These T cell receptor beta chains were read from a single sample in a study of T cells in Graves' hyperthyroidism and ophthalmopathy. Using its own MiXCR run on the multiplex PCR reads, TCRdb lists one record per CDR3 protein. The sample carries approximately 600,000 distinct CDR3 sequences, 14% recorded once. The sequenced material came from blood. Every receptor here comes from a young woman with Graves' hyperthyroidism that later progressed to Graves' ophthalmopathy. The CDR3 runs from the conserved cysteine through the conserved F or W. Fields, in order: clone size, J gene, D gene, V gene, CDR3 protein, CDR3 DNA. D genes are given only for firm matches. Size is stated for part of the rows, as once, few or many counts, or as a class when the clone is expanded.

clone size: many
J gene: TRBJ2-3
D gene: .
V gene: TRBV7-9
CDR3 protein: CASSLWGGPDTQYF
CDR3 DNA: TGTGCCAGCAGCTTATGGGGAGGCCCAGATACGCAGTATTTT

clone size: many
J gene: TRBJ2-3
D gene: .
V gene: TRBV30
CDR3 protein: CAWSPPLAVHTDTQYF
CDR3 DNA: TGTGCCTGGAGTCCCCCCTTAGCGGTTCACACAGATACGCAGTATTTT

clone size: .
J gene: TRBJ2-2
D gene: TRBD2
V gene: TRBV12-3/TRBV12-4
CDR3 protein: CASSFYLGLAGADTGELFF
CDR3 DNA: TGTGCCAGCAGTTTTTATCTAGGACTAGCGGGAGCGGACACCGGGGAGCTGTTTTTT

clone size: many
J gene: TRBJ2-7
D gene: TRBD2
V gene: TRBV12-3/TRBV12-4
CDR3 protein: CASGSSGRAYEQYF
CDR3 DNA: TGTGCCAGCGGATCTAGCGGGAGGGCCTACGAGCAGTACTTC

clone size: many
J gene: TRBJ2-5
D gene: TRBD1
V gene: TRBV7-3
CDR3 protein: CASSRDRDSSETQYF
CDR3 DNA: TGTGCCAGCAGCCGTGACAGGGATAGTAGCGAGACCCAGTACTTC

clone size: few
J gene: TRBJ2-3
D gene: TRBD1
V gene: TRBV20-1
CDR3 protein: CSAPQGGRGKMSTDTQYF
CDR3 DNA: TGCAGTGCTCCCCAAGGCGGCAGGGGGAAAATGAGCACAGATACGCAGTATTTT

clone size: .
J gene: TRBJ1-1
D gene: TRBD1
V gene: TRBV9
CDR3 protein: CASSDPGQGGTEAFF
CDR3 DNA: TGTGCCAGCAGCGATCCGGGACAGGGGGGGACTGAAGCTTTCTTT

clone size: many
J gene: TRBJ2-7
D gene: TRBD2
V gene: TRBV20-1
CDR3 protein: CSARGLADAIYEQYF
CDR3 DNA: TGCAGTGCTAGGGGACTAGCGGACGCTATCTACGAGCAGTACTTC

clone size: .
J gene: TRBJ2-1
D gene: TRBD2
V gene: TRBV12-3/TRBV12-4
CDR3 protein: CASTPLAGGHNEQFF
CDR3 DNA: TGTGCCAGCACCCCTCTAGCGGGGGGCCACAATGAGCAGTTCTTC

clone size: many
J gene: TRBJ2-7
D gene: .
V gene: TRBV4-1
CDR3 protein: CASSPGRGTYEQYF
CDR3 DNA: TGCGCCAGCAGCCCGGGACGGGGTACCTACGAGCAGTACTTC

clone size: many
J gene: TRBJ2-5
D gene: .
V gene: TRBV7-2
CDR3 protein: CASSLRYQETQYF
CDR3 DNA: TGTGCCAGCAGCTTACGGTACCAAGAGACCCAGTACTTC

clone size: many
J gene: TRBJ1-5
D gene: TRBD1
V gene: TRBV7-2
CDR3 protein: CASSQDRGSPQHF
CDR3 DNA: TGTGCCAGCAGCCAGGACAGGGGTAGCCCCCAGCATTTT

clone size: .
J gene: TRBJ1-2
D gene: TRBD1
V gene: TRBV11-2
CDR3 protein: CASSPRTGGTLGDGYTF
CDR3 DNA: TGTGCCAGCAGCCCAAGGACAGGGGGGACATTAGGGGATGGCTACACCTTC

clone size: few
J gene: TRBJ2-1
D gene: .
V gene: TRBV19
CDR3 protein: CASSSGTVYNEQFF
CDR3 DNA: TGTGCCAGTAGTTCCGGGACCGTCTACAATGAGCAGTTCTTC

clone size: many
J gene: TRBJ2-1
D gene: TRBD2
V gene: TRBV19
CDR3 protein: CASSVGGGRSYNEQFF
CDR3 DNA: TGTGCCAGTAGTGTCGGGGGGGGGCGGTCCTACAATGAGCAGTTCTTC

clone size: many
J gene: TRBJ1-2
D gene: .
V gene: TRBV28
CDR3 protein: CASSLRNYGYTF
CDR3 DNA: TGTGCCAGCAGCTTACGGAACTATGGCTACACCTTC

clone size: many
J gene: TRBJ2-5
D gene: .
V gene: TRBV11-3
CDR3 protein: CASSSPGRGTQYF
CDR3 DNA: TGTGCCAGCAGCTCACCGGGACGTGGGACCCAGTACTTC

clone size: .
J gene: TRBJ2-5
D gene: TRBD2
V gene: TRBV6-2/TRBV6-3
CDR3 protein: CASSRTSGRSDGRETQYF
CDR3 DNA: TGTGCCAGCAGTAGGACTAGCGGGAGGAGTGATGGAAGAGAGACCCAGTACTTC

clone size: many
J gene: TRBJ2-6
D gene: .
V gene: TRBV28
CDR3 protein: CASSSGLSGANVLTF
CDR3 DNA: TGTGCCAGCAGTTCAGGGCTCTCTGGGGCCAACGTCCTGACTTTC

clone size: many
J gene: TRBJ2-1
D gene: TRBD2
V gene: TRBV2
CDR3 protein: CASSEQGLAGGEQFF
CDR3 DNA: TGTGCCAGCAGTGAACAGGGGCTAGCGGGAGGCGAGCAGTTCTTC

clone size: many
J gene: TRBJ2-1
D gene: .
V gene: TRBV20-1
CDR3 protein: CSARDITGISEQFF
CDR3 DNA: TGCAGTGCTAGAGATATAACAGGAATTTCTGAGCAGTTCTTC

clone size: .
J gene: TRBJ1-1
D gene: TRBD1
V gene: TRBV6-1
CDR3 protein: CASSGGSQGATEAFF
CDR3 DNA: TGTGCCAGCAGTGGCGGATCACAGGGGGCCACTGAAGCTTTCTTT

clone size: many
J gene: TRBJ2-5
D gene: .
V gene: TRBV11-3
CDR3 protein: CASSLGGTGQETQYF
CDR3 DNA: TGTGCCAGCAGCTTGGGAGGGACAGGCCAAGAGACCCAGTACTTC